This passage covers 30 T cell receptor beta chains from one sample sequenced in a study of glioma-infiltrating T cells after dendritic cell vaccination. Profiling relied on immunoSEQ multiplex PCR, and the TCRdb table lists in-frame clones only, not all of them. The sample carries tens of thousands of clones, more than 75% recorded once. The source material was blood, sampled before dendritic cell vaccination. The source is a human donor with glioblastoma.

This chain uses TRBV6-5 with TRBJ2-7; D unclear. Germline V gene sequence: CDR1 MNHEY, CDR2 SVGAGI. This CDR3 has 13 amino acids. Trimming left V 4 bases short and J 6 bases short, with 13 bases between. CDR3 sequence (DNA): TGTGCCAGCAGTTCGGATAGCCCGGGCGAGCAGTACTTC. It translates to CASSSDSPGEQYF.

This clone was seen only a few times. The J gene is TRBJ2-2, the V gene TRBV10-3; D unclear. The CDR3 extends over 11 amino acids. Germline CDR1 ENHRY, CDR2 SYGVKD. Between the trimmed V and J ends, which lost 11 bases and 1 base, there was a span of 5 bases. CDR3 amino acids: CASQNTGELFF. The CDR3 DNA reads TGTGCCTCACAGAACACCGGGGAGCTGTTTTTT.

The rearrangement joins TRBV5-1 to TRBJ2-5, with TRBD1 matching over 7 bases. With 4 bases clipped from V and 2 bases from J, the junction kept 5 bases outside the gene matches. This CDR3 spans 14 amino acids. From germline, CDR1 is SGHRS and CDR2 YFSETQ. For the CDR3, the DNA is TGCGCCAGCAGCGTAGTGGGACAGCAAGAGACCCAGTACTTC. Encoded protein: CASSVVGQQETQYF. Looking up the rest from reference TRBV5-1 and TRBJ2-5 gives the full variable domain: KAGVTQTPRYLIKTRGQQVTLSCSPISGHRSVSWYQQTPGQGLQFLFEYFSETQRNKGNFPGRFSGRQFSNSRSEMNVSTLELGDSALYLCASSVVGQQETQYFGPGTRLLVL.

The V gene is TRBV28, the J gene TRBJ2-2; D is undetermined. The CDR3 spans 12 residues. Germline CDR1 MDHEN, CDR2 SYDVKM. With 2 bases removed from V and 4 bases from J, the gap between germline ends came to 2 bases. CDR3 residues: CASSLLTGELFF. The CDR3 coding sequence is TGTGCCAGCAGTTTACTCACCGGGGAGCTGTTTTTT.

The rearrangement uses TRBV30 and TRBJ2-3; 8 bases are a match to TRBD2. V shed 8 bases, J shed 4 bases, and the junction held 5 bases outside the gene matches. This CDR3 spans 12 amino acids. Germline V gene lookup returns CDR1 GTSNPN and CDR2 SVGIG (reference sequence). CDR3 DNA: TGTGCCCTAGCGGGTCTCGCAGATACGCAGTATTTT. Translation: CALAGLADTQYF.

The chain is built from TRBV30 and TRBJ1-5; 9 nucleotides line up with TRBD1. V lost 2 bases, J lost 7 bases, and 15 bases stayed unmatched. This CDR3 contains 17 residues. Looked up from germline, CDR1 is GTSNPN and CDR2 is SVGIG (reference sequence). The CDR3 DNA sequence: TGTGCCTGGAGTTTGAACTGGGGACAGGGTGGTAGCCAGCCCCAGCATTTT. Its translation is CAWSLNWGQGGSQPQHF.

The chain combines TRBV5-4 with TRBJ2-2; 8 nucleotides line up with TRBD2. The CDR3 totals 16 residues. Trimming at V came to 3 bases and at J to 5 bases, leaving 9 bases not matched to a gene. Looked up from germline, CDR1 is SGHNT and CDR2 is YYREEE (reference sequence). The CDR3 region is CASSSLGLAQTGELFF. For the CDR3, the DNA is TGTGCCAGCAGCTCCCTAGGACTAGCTCAAACCGGGGAGCTGTTTTTT.

The chain couples TRBV6-1 to TRBJ1-2, with 9 bases fitting TRBD1. V was clipped by 4 bases and J by 2 bases; unmatched bases: 8. CDR1 is MNHNS, CDR2 SASEGT, per germline. CDR3 length: 16 residues. In DNA form, the CDR3 reads TGTGCCAGCAGTGTATCACCGGGACAGGGAAACTATGGCTACACCTTC. Protein sequence: CASSVSPGQGNYGYTF.

The chain links TRBV5-1 to TRBJ2-3; 7 nucleotides match TRBD1. This CDR3 has 15 residues. The germline V gene encodes CDR1 SGHRS and CDR2 YFSETQ. Trimming at V came to 3 bases and at J to 2 bases, leaving 6 bases not matched to a gene. CDR3 protein: CASSSGQLITDTQYF. The CDR3 region has the DNA TGCGCCAGCAGCTCGGGACAGCTAATCACAGATACGCAGTATTTT.

The chain combines TRBV6-6 with TRBJ1-6; D is perhaps TRBD1 (5 bases). The CDR3 contains 15 residues. V was trimmed by 2 bases and J by 10 bases, leaving 15 bases between them. CDR1 is MNHNY and CDR2 is SVGAGI in the germline V gene (reference sequence). The CDR3 DNA follows: TGTGCCAGCAGTTACCTGGCAGGGTTGACCTCACCCCTCCACTTT. The encoded protein is CASSYLAGLTSPLHF.

V and J are TRBV2 and TRBJ1-5; a possible D gene is TRBD1 (6 bases). V was pared by 3 bases and J by 7 bases, with 19 bases between. Germline CDR1 and CDR2: SNHLY and FYNNEI. CDR3 size: 16 residues. CDR3 sequence: CASSDPPGGRGQPQHF. The CDR3 coding sequence is TGTGCCAGCAGTGATCCCCCCGGGGGGCGCGGACAGCCCCAGCATTTT.

This chain's CDR3 is CASSSRGRRGLFLNTEAFF. For the CDR3, the DNA is TGTGCCAGCAGCTCCAGGGGGCGCCGGGGTTTATTTTTGAACACTGAAGCTTTCTTT. V usage is TRBV7-8 and J usage is TRBJ1-1; TRBD1 matches 8 bases. The trim removed 4 bases at V and 0 bases at J, leaving 16 bases unmatched. The CDR3 has 19 residues. Germline assignment: CDR1 SGHVS and CDR2 FQNEAQ. The full variable domain, its missing parts supplied by reference TRBV7-8 and TRBJ1-1, is GAGVSQSPRYKVAKRGQDVALRCDPISGHVSLFWYQQALGQGPEFLTYFQNEAQLDKSGLPSDRFFAERPEGSVSTLKIQRTQQEDSAVYLCASSSRGRRGLFLNTEAFFGQGTRLTVV.

As DNA, the CDR3 is TGTGCCAGCAGCGTAGGGGCTAGCCTTAGCACAGATACGCAGTATTTT. Protein: CASSVGASLSTDTQYF. This chain joins TRBV9 and TRBJ2-3; perhaps TRBD2 as D (5 bases). The V gene's germline CDR1 is SGDLS and CDR2 YYNGEE. V lost 0 bases, J lost 0 bases, and 11 bases lay in between. The CDR3 runs to 16 residues. Based on the CDR3 plus reference TRBV9 and TRBJ2-3, the full variable domain is DSGVTQTPKHLITATGQRVTLRCSPRSGDLSVYWYQQSLDQGLQFLIQYYNGEERAKGNILERFSAQQFPDLHSELNLSSLELGDSALYFCASSVGASLSTDTQYFGPGTRLTVL.

The chain couples TRBV5-6 to TRBJ2-7; 13 bases fit TRBD2. V trimming: 5 bases; J trimming: 7 bases; junction bases outside the gene matches: 6. The CDR3 sequence is 14 residues long. The germline V gene has CDR1 SGHDT and CDR2 YYEEEE. CDR3 coding DNA: TGTGCCAGCAGGACGGGACTAGCGGGGTGGGAGCAGTACTTC. It is translated as CASRTGLAGWEQYF.

This sequence joins TRBV5-1 and TRBJ1-3; the match to TRBD1 covers 8 bases. This CDR3 region has 15 residues. In germline, CDR1 is SGHRS, CDR2 YFSETQ. The V gene end was trimmed by 3 bases and the J gene end by 8 bases; junction bases not matched to a gene: 10. CDR3 loop: CASSSGQGSGDTIYF. As DNA, the CDR3 is TGCGCCAGCAGCTCCGGACAGGGTTCGGGAGACACCATATATTTT.

Only a few counts were recorded for this clone. V is TRBV11-1 and J is TRBJ2-7, with a tentative D call TRBD1 (6 bases). V lost 5 bases to trimming and J lost 7 bases, with 18 bases between them. Germline-derived CDR1 and CDR2 are SGHAT and FQDESV (reference sequence). The CDR3 loop spans 14 amino acids. DNA of the CDR3: TGTGCCAGCAGCCTCGAAATAGGGGACATAGAGCAGTACTTC. Its translation is CASSLEIGDIEQYF. Combining the CDR3 with reference TRBV11-1 and TRBJ2-7 gives the whole variable domain EAEVAQSPRYKITEKSQAVAFWCDPISGHATLYWYRQILGQGPELLVQFQDESVVDDSQLPKDRFSAERLKGVDSTLKIQPAELGDSAMYLCASSLEIGDIEQYFGPGTRLTVT.

The rearrangement joins TRBV4-2 to TRBJ2-3; D may be TRBD2 (5 bases). The length of the CDR3 is 12 residues. V was shortened by 5 bases and J by 5 bases, with 8 bases between the two germline ends. Germline CDR1 and CDR2: LGHNA and YNFKEQ. CDR3 amino acids: CASSWAGDTQYF. CDR3 sequence (DNA): TGTGCCAGCAGCTGGGCGGGAGATACGCAGTATTTT.

The genes are TRBV19 and TRBJ2-3; 11 bases are a match to TRBD2. Germline trimming cut 3 bases from V and 5 bases from J; bases unmatched to any gene: 10. Germline V gene lookup returns CDR1 LNHDA and CDR2 SQIVND (reference sequence). This CDR3 comprises 17 residues. CDR3 nucleotide sequence: TGTGCCAGTAGTATGCGGCTAGCGGGGGGCCGCGGAGATACGCAGTATTTT. Residues: CASSMRLAGGRGDTQYF.

V gene TRBV2 combines with J gene TRBJ2-5, with D perhaps matching TRBD2 (5 bases). Germline CDR1 reads SNHLY; CDR2 reads FYNNEI. This CDR3 spans 14 amino acids. V lost 6 bases and J 7 bases, leaving 18 bases between the germline ends. The CDR3 reads CASRFQLVRGTQYF. Here the CDR3 DNA reads TGTGCCAGCAGATTCCAACTGGTTCGGGGGACCCAGTACTTC.

The chain links TRBV29-1 to TRBJ1-2, with D hard to call. Germline loops: CDR1 SQVTM, CDR2 ANQGSEA. The ends were cut back, 7 bases at V and 3 bases at J, with 15 bases in the middle. The CDR3 totals 13 residues. CDR3: CSAREVGYYGYTF. The CDR3 region has the DNA TGCAGCGCCCGGGAGGTGGGTTACTATGGCTACACCTTC.

This clone has a single count. The chain couples TRBV5-1 to TRBJ1-2; 7 nucleotides match TRBD1. Germline loops: CDR1 SGHRS, CDR2 YFSETQ. The CDR3 is 14 amino acids. V lost 4 bases and J lost 8; bases outside the gene matches: 11. CDR3 bases: TGCGCCAGCAGCCTGGACAGGCCATCCGGGGGCTACACCTTC. This gives the protein CASSLDRPSGGYTF.

The chain links TRBV19 to TRBJ1-1; 7 nucleotides match TRBD1. Unmatched junction bases numbered 11, after V lost 6 bases and J lost 7 bases. The CDR3 spans 14 residues. Germline values: CDR1 LNHDA, CDR2 SQIVND (reference sequence). The CDR3 region is CASRPTGSHYEAFF. CDR3 sequence (DNA): TGTGCCAGTAGGCCGACAGGGAGTCATTATGAAGCTTTCTTT. The complete variable domain, with remaining parts taken from reference TRBV19 and TRBJ1-1, reads DGGITQSPKYLFRKEGQNVTLSCEQNLNHDAMYWYRQDPGQGLRLIYYSQIVNDFQKGDIAEGYSVSREKKESFPLTVTSAQKNPTAFYLCASRPTGSHYEAFFGQGTRLTVV.

This clone was seen more than once but under ten times. Compared with germline, one end of the junction differs, possibly owing to a read error. V gene TRBV7-2 combines with J gene TRBJ1-1; D gene ambiguous. This CDR3 comprises 12 residues. The germline V gene encodes CDR1 SGHTA and CDR2 FQGNSA. CDR3 sequence reads: CASSLGPSGRNF. The CDR3, as DNA: TGTGCCAGCAGCCTGGGTCCGTCGGGAAGGAACTTT.

The rearrangement uses TRBV10-2 and TRBJ1-5, with D possibly being TRBD1 (6 bases). The germline CDR1 and CDR2 sequences are WSHSY and SAAADI. Between the trimmed V and J ends, which lost 3 bases and 7 bases, there was a span of 10 bases. The CDR3 loop spans 13 amino acids. In DNA form, the CDR3 reads TGCGCCAGCAGTGAAGAAGGGGGACAGCCCCAGCATTTT. The encoded protein is CASSEEGGQPQHF.

This clone showed up just once. The V gene is TRBV7-2, the J gene TRBJ1-4, with D uncertain. This CDR3 spans 14 amino acids. Per the germline V gene, CDR1 is SGHTA and CDR2 is FQGNSA. The ends were cut back, 2 bases at V and 12 bases at J, with 16 bases in the middle. CDR3 region: CASSLFFGSEELFF. In DNA, the CDR3 is TGTGCCAGCAGCTTATTCTTTGGTTCGGAGGAACTGTTTTTT.

This chain connects TRBV11-2 to TRBJ2-7, with 9 bases identical to TRBD1. The CDR3 runs 19 residues. Trimming cost V 0 bases and J 3 bases; bases outside gene matches: 15. CDR1 is SGHAT, CDR2 FQNNGV, per germline. CDR3 loop: CASSLEPGTGYILGYEQYF. The CDR3 DNA reads TGTGCCAGCAGCTTAGAGCCCGGGACAGGGTATATTCTTGGCTACGAGCAGTACTTC.

In this sample, this clone turned up once. The chain recombines TRBV27 with TRBJ2-1, with TRBD2 identical over 9 bases. The CDR3 sequence is 16 residues long. In germline, CDR1 is MNHEY, CDR2 SMNVEV (reference sequence). The J segment lost 3 bases and the V segment lost 3 bases, leaving 6 bases of the junction unmatched. The CDR3 here is CASSLGPAGGYNEQFF. The CDR3 coding sequence is TGTGCCAGCAGTTTGGGCCCAGCGGGAGGCTACAATGAGCAGTTCTTC.

The V call is TRBV11-2, the J call TRBJ2-2; 9 nucleotides match TRBD1. V shed 2 bases and J 6 bases; nucleotides not matched to a gene: 7. The CDR3 extends over 16 amino acids. Per germline, CDR1 SGHAT and CDR2 FQNNGV. CDR3 amino acids: CASSLRDRVTAGELFF. CDR3 sequence (DNA): TGTGCCAGCAGCTTAAGGGACAGGGTTACCGCCGGGGAGCTGTTTTTT. Looking up the rest from reference TRBV11-2 and TRBJ2-2 gives the full variable domain: EAGVAQSPRYKIIEKRQSVAFWCNPISGHATLYWYQQILGQGPKLLIQFQNNGVVDDSQLPKDRFSAERLKGVDSTLKIQPAKLEDSAVYLCASSLRDRVTAGELFFGEGSRLTVL.

This clone was picked up one time. This chain joins TRBV19 and TRBJ2-7, with D possibly matching TRBD1 (6 bases). The V end lost 3 bases, the J end lost 3 bases, and 12 bases lay between the germline ends. The CDR3 loop spans 14 amino acids. Germline CDR1 is LNHDA and CDR2 is SQIVND (reference sequence). CDR3 amino acids: CASSILGQSYEQYF. CDR3 nucleotide sequence: TGTGCCAGTAGTATTTTGGGACAAAGCTACGAGCAGTACTTC.

The chain recombines TRBV5-1 with TRBJ2-1; 8 bases match TRBD1. The trim removed 4 bases at V and 7 bases at J, leaving 4 bases unmatched. Per the germline V gene, CDR1 is SGHRS and CDR2 is YFSETQ. The CDR3 is made up of 13 amino acids. CDR3 in amino acids: CASSPNRGNEQFF. Written as DNA, the CDR3 is TGCGCCAGCAGCCCTAACAGGGGGAATGAGCAGTTCTTC.